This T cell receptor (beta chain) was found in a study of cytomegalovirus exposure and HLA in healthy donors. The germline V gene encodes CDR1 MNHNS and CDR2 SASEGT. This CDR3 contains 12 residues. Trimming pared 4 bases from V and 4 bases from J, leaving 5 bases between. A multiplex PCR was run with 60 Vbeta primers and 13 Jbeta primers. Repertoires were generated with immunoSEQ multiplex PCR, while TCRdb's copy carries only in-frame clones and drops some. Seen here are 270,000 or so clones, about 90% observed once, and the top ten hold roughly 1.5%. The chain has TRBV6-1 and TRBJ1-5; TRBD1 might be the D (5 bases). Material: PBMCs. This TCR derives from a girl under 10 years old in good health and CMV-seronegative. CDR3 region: CASSAGNQPQHF. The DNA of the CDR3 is TGTGCCAGCAGTGCAGGGAATCAGCCCCAGCATTTT.